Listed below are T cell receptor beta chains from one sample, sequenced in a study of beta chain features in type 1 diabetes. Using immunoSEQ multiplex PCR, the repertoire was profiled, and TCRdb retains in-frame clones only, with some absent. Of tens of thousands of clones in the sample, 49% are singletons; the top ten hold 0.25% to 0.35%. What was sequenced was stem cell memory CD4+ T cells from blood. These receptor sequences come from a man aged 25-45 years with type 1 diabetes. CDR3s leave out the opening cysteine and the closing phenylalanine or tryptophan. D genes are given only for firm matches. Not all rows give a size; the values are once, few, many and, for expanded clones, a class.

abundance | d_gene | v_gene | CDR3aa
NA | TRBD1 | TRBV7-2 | ASLAPDRHYEQY
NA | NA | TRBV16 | ASSQSNLRAYGYT
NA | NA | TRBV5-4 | ASSSGLGGGDTQY
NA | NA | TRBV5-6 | ASSLVPGSGYT
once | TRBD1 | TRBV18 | ASSPGDRGASTAQPQH
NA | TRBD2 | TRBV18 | ASSPMGGSDSYEQY
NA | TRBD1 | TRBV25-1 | ASNSGQRNTEAF
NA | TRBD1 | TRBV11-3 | ASSPRDSHEQY
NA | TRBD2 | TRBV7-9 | ATGTSGPETQY
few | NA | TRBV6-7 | ASSATLAYYYNEQF
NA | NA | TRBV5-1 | ASRMISGEAGELF
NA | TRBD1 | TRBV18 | ASSPPGGSYNEQF
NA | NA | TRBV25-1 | ASSESRQGNQPQH